The source of this T cell receptor beta chain is a study of cytomegalovirus exposure and HLA in healthy donors. Donors counted as nominally healthy when sampled, yet unrecorded immune exposures were likely. The PCR ran on 60 Vbeta and 13 Jbeta primers. Some clones are missing from TCRdb's copy, which holds only in-frame ones; the method was immunoSEQ multiplex PCR. Of some 40,000 clones in the sample, 74% were seen once. Details on this clone: Its cognate antigen is unknown.

This CDR3 is 16 amino acids long. Germline V CDR1 and CDR2: MGHRA, YSYEKL. V dropped 0 bases and J dropped 2; count of bases not matched to a gene: 4. General study points: In an earlier analysis, in under 700 donors, most V segments appeared productive either ~87% or ~30% of the time. Analyses of presence/absence relied on an assumption of roughly uniform sequencing depth across donors. Associated with cytomegalovirus, according to the listing, were 150 to 200 TCR beta chains.

This chain uses TRBV4-1 with TRBJ1-5, with 7 bases aligning to TRBD1. The specimen was PBMCs. The source is a man under 40 in good health and CMV-seronegative. The DNA for the CDR3 is TGCGCCAGCAGCCAAGACTCCCAGGGGGGCAATCAGCCCCAGCATTTT. This gives the protein CASSQDSQGGNQPQHF.